These T cell receptor beta chains were read from a single sample in a study of beta chain features in type 1 diabetes. Data came from immunoSEQ multiplex PCR; TCRdb stores just in-frame clones and leaves some out. The sample lists about 290,000 clones, around 7.8% seen once, with under 1.3% in the top ten. The sample was central memory CD4+ T cells from blood. Receptors originate from a woman aged 18-30 years in good health. Both conserved end residues are part of each CDR3. D genes are given only for firm matches. Size is stated for part of the rows, as once, few or many counts, or as a class when the clone is expanded.

d_gene	j_gene	abundance	v_gene	CDR3nt	CDR3aa
TRBD2	TRBJ2-1	many	TRBV15	TGTGCCACCAGCAGAGTGACTAGCGGGGGGATGGATGAGCAGTTCTTC	CATSRVTSGGMDEQFF
-	TRBJ2-1	-	TRBV7-3	TGTGCCAGCACCAAGGACCTCTCGGGCAATGAGCAGTTCTTC	CASTKDLSGNEQFF
TRBD2	TRBJ2-5	few	TRBV29-1	TGCAGCGTTAGGAGCCTAGCGGGCCAGAGTACGGAGACCCAGTACTTC	CSVRSLAGQSTETQYF
-	TRBJ1-2	many	TRBV28	TGTGCCAGCACAGTCCTAAACTATGGCTACACCTTC	CASTVLNYGYTF
TRBD1	TRBJ1-2	few	TRBV2	TGTGCCAGCAGTGATCGGTCGGCAGGGGGCCGTGGCTACACCTTC	CASSDRSAGGRGYTF
-	TRBJ2-1	-	TRBV2	TGTGCCAGCAGTGTACACAATGAGCAGTTCTTC	CASSVHNEQFF
TRBD2	TRBJ2-4	once	TRBV15	TGTGCCACCAGCAGAGTGACTAGCGGGAGAAACATTCAGTACTTC	CATSRVTSGRNIQYF
-	TRBJ2-3	few	TRBV27	TGTGCCAGCAGCCGTGGGACCACAGATACGCAGTATTTT	CASSRGTTDTQYF
-	TRBJ2-1	few	TRBV5-1	TGCGCCAGCAGCACGCCCCCCGGGCCGTTAAGCTCCTACAATGAGCAGTTCTTC	CASSTPPGPLSSYNEQFF
-	TRBJ2-7	few	TRBV30	TGTGCCTGGACCTTGACACTCGGGACCTACGAGCAGTACTTC	CAWTLTLGTYEQYF
-	TRBJ2-1	many	TRBV4-2	TGTGCCAGCAGCCAAGCCGGACTATACAATGAGCAGTTCTTC	CASSQAGLYNEQFF
TRBD1	TRBJ2-2	few	TRBV15	TGTGCCACCAGCCGACTAACGGGACAGGAAGGGGCGGCGGTCGGGGAGCTGTTTTTT	CATSRLTGQEGAAVGELFF
-	TRBJ2-5	many	TRBV28	TGTGCCAGCACATCCGGGGCGGGCAGGCAAGAGACCCAGTACTTC	CASTSGAGRQETQYF
-	TRBJ2-6	many	TRBV7-7	TGTGCTACGGGCTACTCTGGGGCCAACGTCCTGACTTTC	CATGYSGANVLTF
TRBD1	TRBJ2-7	few	TRBV25-1	TGTGCCAGCAGTGACACAACAGGGGTGCGCTACGAGCAGTACTTC	CASSDTTGVRYEQYF
-	TRBJ1-5	-	TRBV30	TGTGCCTGGAGCTCCAGGGAAGATCAGCCCCAGCATTTT	CAWSSREDQPQHF
-	TRBJ1-2	-	TRBV27	TGTGCCAGCAGTTCATCTAGACAGGCTAACTATGGCTACACCTTC	CASSSSRQANYGYTF
-	TRBJ2-2	-	TRBV5-6	TGTGCCAGCAGCCCGGCCGGGGGGCAGGGCAAGGGTTACACCGGGGAGCTGTTTTTT	CASSPAGGQGKGYTGELFF
-	TRBJ2-5	few	TRBV25-1	TGTGCCAGCGCCCACCTAAGGGACCAAGAGACCCAGTACTTC	CASAHLRDQETQYF
TRBD1	TRBJ2-1	-	TRBV9	TGTGCCAGCAGCGTAGAAGGGGACAGCTACAATGAGCAGTTCTTC	CASSVEGDSYNEQFF
TRBD2	TRBJ2-3	few	TRBV11-3	TGTGCCAGCAGCCCCCAACCCTTAGCGGGGAGCACAGATACGCAGTATTTT	CASSPQPLAGSTDTQYF
TRBD1	TRBJ1-6	few	TRBV7-9	TGTGCCAGCAGCCTAAGACAGGGGGCAGGATCACCCCTCCACTTT	CASSLRQGAGSPLHF
TRBD2	TRBJ2-1	few	TRBV12-5	TGTGCTAGTGACCTCCCCTTCGGGATAGCGGGATACAATGAGCAGTTCTTC	CASDLPFGIAGYNEQFF
-	TRBJ1-3	few	TRBV6-6	TGTGCCAGCAGGGTAGGGGGCTCTGGAAACACCATATATTTT	CASRVGGSGNTIYF
-	TRBJ1-3	many	TRBV7-2	TGTGCCAGCAGCTTTGGCGGAGGAAACACCATATATTTT	CASSFGGGNTIYF
-	TRBJ1-2	-	TRBV7-2	TGTGCCAGCAGAATCTCAAGCGACAACTTCTATGGCTACACCTTC	CASRISSDNFYGYTF
-	TRBJ2-7	-	TRBV9	TGTGCCAGCAGCGTAGCGGCAGTGGGCTCCTACGAGCAGTACTTC	CASSVAAVGSYEQYF
-	TRBJ2-1	many	TRBV4-3	TGCGCCAGCAGCCAAGCCAGCGGGCATGAGCAGTTCTTC	CASSQASGHEQFF
-	TRBJ1-2	few	TRBV4-2	TGTGCCAGCGGGACCACGGGACGTTTGGGCTATGGCTACACCTTC	CASGTTGRLGYGYTF
TRBD2	TRBJ2-7	few	TRBV5-4	TGTGCCAGCAGCCTCTCGAGCGGGATTCGGGCCTACGAGCAGTACTTC	CASSLSSGIRAYEQYF
-	TRBJ2-7	-	TRBV7-2	TGTGCCAGCAGCTTAGTTGACAGAACCTACGAGCAGTACTTC	CASSLVDRTYEQYF
TRBD2	TRBJ2-3	few	TRBV4-1	TGCGCCAGCAGCCAAGACGGGACTAGCGGGCCCACAGATACGCAGTATTTT	CASSQDGTSGPTDTQYF
-	TRBJ1-5	few	TRBV5-1	TGCGCCAGCAGCGTGGGGGCAGGATCCCATCAGCCCCAGCATTTT	CASSVGAGSHQPQHF
TRBD2	TRBJ2-1	-	TRBV5-4	TGTGCCAGCAGCCGGGGACTAGCTGACAGCAATGAGCAGTTCTTC	CASSRGLADSNEQFF
-	TRBJ2-5	few	TRBV28	TGTGCCAGCAGTTTCGACTCACGGTCTTTCGGGCAACGAGAGACCCAGTACTTC	CASSFDSRSFGQRETQYF
TRBD2	TRBJ2-1	-	TRBV5-6	TGTGCCAGCAGCTTCCTAGCGGGGGGCCTCAATGAGCAGTTCTTC	CASSFLAGGLNEQFF
-	TRBJ1-1	-	TRBV7-9	TGTGCCAGCAGCTCCTCAACCACAGTGAACACTGAAGCTTTCTTT	CASSSSTTVNTEAFF